These 25 T cell receptor beta chains originate from one sample sequenced in a study of control samples from healthy donors and cancer patients. Using immunoSEQ multiplex PCR, the repertoire was profiled, and TCRdb retains in-frame clones only, with some absent. The sample has approximately 30,000 clones; approximately 95% are singletons. Sequencing was carried out using blood. The origin of the receptors is a man between 60 and 75 years old in good health.

This chain connects TRBV28 to TRBJ1-2; TRBD1 matches at 11 bases. This CDR3 has 15 residues. Per the germline V gene, CDR1 is MDHEN and CDR2 is SYDVKM. Trimming cost V 7 bases and J 7 bases; bases outside gene matches: 11. CDR3 loop: CASTKLGQGVGGYTF. The CDR3 DNA reads TGTGCCAGCACAAAACTGGGACAGGGGGTCGGTGGCTACACCTTC.

The chain carries TRBV18 and TRBJ1-4; the match to TRBD1 covers 9 bases. Germline V gene sequence: CDR1 KGHSH, CDR2 LQKENI. V lost 3 bases, J lost 0 bases, and 5 bases stayed unmatched. The CDR3 has 17 residues. CDR3 amino acids: CASSPRTGETTNEKLFF. The DNA of the CDR3 is TGTGCCAGCTCACCCCGGACAGGGGAAACAACTAATGAAAAACTGTTTTTT.

The chain couples TRBV6-2 or TRBV6-3 to TRBJ2-1; D gene ambiguous. V was trimmed by 2 bases and J by 5 bases, leaving 1 base between them. This CDR3 contains 11 residues. CDR1 and CDR2 from the germline V gene are MNHEY and SVGEGT. The CDR3 nucleotides read TGTGCCAGCAGTTACAACAATGAGCAGTTCTTC. Protein product: CASSYNNEQFF.

The genes are TRBV7-2 and TRBJ2-5; the D gene is possibly TRBD2 (7 bases). The V gene's germline CDR1 is SGHTA and CDR2 FQGNSA. The CDR3 extends over 14 amino acids. The germline V and J ends were trimmed by 5 bases and 5 bases, with 15 bases remaining between them. CDR3 bases: TGTGCCAGCAGCCTCGGTCGGGGGGCGGAGACCCAGTACTTC. Protein sequence: CASSLGRGAETQYF.

This clone was counted a single time. The chain recombines TRBV7-9 with TRBJ1-2; D is uncertain. From germline, CDR1 is SEHNR and CDR2 FQNEAQ (reference sequence). CDR3 length: 10 amino acids. V lost 3 bases and J lost 8, with 4 bases in between. DNA of the CDR3: TGTGCCAGCAGCTTTAACGGCTACACCTTC. It yields the protein CASSFNGYTF.

The chain is built from TRBV5-1 and TRBJ2-7; D unclear. This CDR3 contains 14 residues. Trimming took off 1 base at V and 2 bases at J, with 10 bases between the two ends. Germline CDR1 reads SGHRS; CDR2 reads YFSETQ. CDR3 nucleotide sequence: TGCGCCAGCAGCTTGTTGGCAGAGACCTACGAGCAGTACTTC. Its translation is CASSLLAETYEQYF.

Comments on this clone: One end of the junction is discordant with germline, which a read error may explain. The gene calls are TRBV27 and TRBJ1-1, with TRBD1 identical over 9 bases. This CDR3 is 12 amino acids long. Germline-derived CDR1 and CDR2 are MNHEY and SMNVEV (reference sequence). The CDR3 DNA sequence: TGTGCCAGCAGTTCGCCCGGGACAGGGCCCCTATTT. Its translation: CASSSPGTGPLF.

The genes are TRBV7-9 and TRBJ2-1, with D uncertain. Deletions cut 1 base from V and 10 bases from J, with 11 bases between. The germline gives CDR1 SEHNR, CDR2 FQNEAQ (reference sequence). There are 13 residues in the CDR3. CDR3 in amino acids: CASSLGSAIEQFF. CDR3 DNA: TGTGCCAGCAGCTTAGGGTCTGCGATAGAGCAGTTCTTC.

On this clone itself: The junction differs from germline at one of its ends, possibly a read error. The V call is TRBV18, the J call TRBJ2-1, with TRBD1 identical over 7 bases. Germline V gives CDR1 KGHSH, CDR2 LQKENI. The CDR3 spans 12 residues. The CDR3 region has the DNA TGTGCCAGCTCACTCTCCGGGACAGAGTGCCTCTTC. This sequence encodes CASSLSGTECLF. Filled out from reference TRBV18 and TRBJ2-1, the complete variable domain reads NAGVMQNPRHLVRRRGQEARLRCSPMKGHSHVYWYRQLPEEGLKFMVYLQKENIIDESGMPKERFSAEFPKEGPSILRIQQVVRGDSAAYFCASSLSGTECLFGPGTRLTVL.

The chain combines TRBV6-5 with TRBJ2-7; 8 bases align to TRBD2. After removal of 7 bases from V and 2 bases from J, the junction contained 7 bases not matched to a gene. CDR1 and CDR2 from the germline V gene are MNHEY and SVGAGI. The CDR3 extends over 14 amino acids. For the CDR3, the DNA is TGTGCCAGCACCAGCGGGGGCTCAACCTACGAGCAGTACTTC. This gives the protein CASTSGGSTYEQYF.

V usage is TRBV7-3 and J usage is TRBJ2-5, with a weak D call TRBD2 (6 bases). The length of the CDR3 is 14 residues. Germline loops: CDR1 SGHTA, CDR2 FQGTGA. V gave up 0 bases and J gave up 5 bases, with 10 bases separating them. CDR3 nucleotide sequence: TGTGCCAGCAGCTTAACTTCTGGGGGGGAGACCCAGTACTTC. Translated, it gives CASSLTSGGETQYF.

The chain joins TRBV3-1 (or the pseudogene TRBV3-2) to TRBJ1-3; D is unclear. The CDR3 extends over 15 amino acids. Germline V lookup: CDR1 LGHDT, CDR2 YNNKEL (reference sequence). Trimming shortened V by 3 bases and J by 1 base, and 10 bases separated the two germline ends. Here the CDR3 reads CASSQAGSSGNTIYF. The CDR3 DNA follows: TGTGCCAGCAGCCAGGCAGGATCTTCTGGAAACACCATATATTTT.

V is TRBV7-9 and J is TRBJ2-5; D is possibly TRBD2 (7 bases). CDR3 length: 15 residues. Germline V gene lookup returns CDR1 SEHNR and CDR2 FQNEAQ (reference sequence). The V end lost 5 bases, the J end lost 5 bases, and 18 bases lay between the germline ends. CDR3 in DNA: TGTGCCAGCAGCCTCTCTGGAGGGGGAGGGGAGACCCAGTACTTC. Translated: CASSLSGGGGETQYF.

The chain joins TRBV12-3 or TRBV12-4 to TRBJ1-2; 7 nucleotides align to TRBD1. V lost 0 bases to trimming and J lost 14 bases; unmatched junction nucleotides: 9. The CDR3 has 13 residues. The CDR3 reads CASSLARGQYGTF. The CDR3 DNA reads TGTGCCAGCAGTTTAGCGAGGGGGCAATATGGTACCTTC.

The CDR3 DNA follows: TGTGCCAGCTCACCCCCCGCGGGGGGTAGTGAAAAACTGTTTTTT. Translating gives CASSPPAGGSEKLFF. V usage is TRBV18 and J usage is TRBJ1-4, with D possibly TRBD1 on 5 matching bases. With 3 bases removed from V and 7 bases from J, the gap between germline ends came to 15 bases. The V gene's germline CDR1 is KGHSH and CDR2 LQKENI. The CDR3 covers 15 residues.

J is TRBJ2-7 and V is TRBV6-2 or TRBV6-3; unclear D gene. V dropped 5 bases and J dropped 1 base, with 3 bases sitting between them. This CDR3 comprises 11 residues. Germline V gives CDR1 MNHEY, CDR2 SVGEGT. CDR3 loop: CASSGSYEQYF. CDR3 nucleotides: TGTGCCAGCAGTGGGTCCTACGAGCAGTACTTC.

This sequence joins TRBV19 and TRBJ1-1; no reliable D call. The germline V and J ends were trimmed by 1 base and 5 bases, with 17 bases remaining between them. Germline loops: CDR1 LNHDA, CDR2 SQIVND (reference sequence). This CDR3 has 16 amino acids. This CDR3 is CASSIGGDNMRTEAFF. The CDR3 coding sequence is TGTGCCAGTAGTATAGGTGGGGATAATATGAGGACTGAAGCTTTCTTT.

CDR3 residues: CASSTRLPASTDTQYF. The CDR3 region has the DNA TGTGCCAGCAGCACCCGACTCCCCGCTAGCACAGATACGCAGTATTTT. The chain couples TRBV9 to TRBJ2-3; D unresolved. The germline V gene encodes CDR1 SGDLS and CDR2 YYNGEE. The ends were cut back, 4 bases at V and 0 bases at J, with 15 bases in the middle. CDR3 length equals 16 residues.

The chain has TRBV20-1 and TRBJ1-1; D remains unclear. The V gene's germline CDR1 is DFQATT and CDR2 SNEGSKA (reference sequence). CDR3 size: 10 residues. V was trimmed by 1 base and J by 5 bases, leaving 2 bases between them. The CDR3 region is CSARVTEAFF. CDR3 DNA sequence: TGCAGTGCTAGAGTGACTGAAGCTTTCTTT.

As concerns this clone: The junction shows a germline mismatch at one end, possibly a read error. CDR3 coding DNA: TGTGCCAGCTCCCCACGGCGATCCTACGAGCAGTACTTC. Translated, it gives CASSPRRSYEQYF. V usage is TRBV18 and J usage is TRBJ2-7, with D unresolved. The germline CDR1 and CDR2 sequences are KGHSH and LQKENI. The CDR3 has 13 residues.

The rearrangement links TRBV5-4 to TRBJ2-3; D is undetermined. The ends were cut back, 2 bases at V and 6 bases at J, with 13 bases in the middle. CDR1 is SGHNT, CDR2 YYREEE, per germline (reference sequence). The CDR3 sequence is 14 residues long. The CDR3 region is CASSLGRVDDTQYF. The DNA of the CDR3 is TGTGCCAGCAGCTTAGGCCGTGTGGACGATACGCAGTATTTT.

The V call is TRBV7-8, the J call TRBJ2-7; D is undetermined. CDR1 and CDR2 (germline): SGHVS, FQNEAQ. The CDR3 runs 15 residues. V lost 3 bases, J lost 0 bases, and 12 bases lay in between. This chain's CDR3 is CASSLGAAASYEQYF. The CDR3 DNA sequence: TGTGCCAGCAGCTTGGGTGCCGCGGCCTCCTACGAGCAGTACTTC.

This clone was picked up one time. The chain couples TRBV6-5 to TRBJ1-2, with a weak D call TRBD1 (6 bases). V lost 0 bases, J lost 8 bases, and 16 bases lay in between. The CDR3 consists of 15 residues. From germline, CDR1 is MNHEY and CDR2 SVGAGI. The DNA of the CDR3 is TGTGCCAGCAGTTACTCCGGACAGTCCTTCGAGGGCTACACCTTC. Protein: CASSYSGQSFEGYTF.

This chain links TRBV3-1 (or the pseudogene TRBV3-2) with TRBJ2-1, with 9 bases aligning to TRBD2. In germline, CDR1 is LGHDT, CDR2 YNNKEL (reference sequence). J lost 7 bases, V lost 2 bases, and 15 bases had no gene match. The CDR3 extends over 18 amino acids. The CDR3 is CASSQYLGGRDPQNEQFF. CDR3 in DNA: TGTGCCAGCAGCCAATATTTAGGCGGGAGGGATCCTCAGAATGAGCAGTTCTTC.

This clone was detected once. The chain combines TRBV18 with TRBJ1-1; D is undetermined. Trimming stripped 3 bases from V and 0 bases from J, with 11 bases between. Germline V gene sequence: CDR1 KGHSH, CDR2 LQKENI. The CDR3 extends over 15 amino acids. The CDR3 DNA reads TGTGCCAGCTCACCTCGGACGGAACTGAACACTGAAGCTTTCTTT. Translated, it gives CASSPRTELNTEAFF.